This entry is about one T cell receptor (beta chain). Antigen specificity is unknown. This CDR3 is built from 15 residues. Germline-derived CDR1 and CDR2 are MNHNY and SVGAGI (reference sequence). V was trimmed by 2 bases and J by 2 bases, leaving 12 bases between them. This specimen belongs to a study of cytomegalovirus exposure and HLA in healthy donors. 60 Vbeta and 13 Jbeta primers were used in PCR. The assay was immunoSEQ multiplex PCR, and TCRdb's table has in-frame clones only and misses some. The table includes 85,000 to 90,000 clones, approximately 81% detected once. Study-level findings and limits: Later analysis identified 15,000 to 20,000 TCR beta sequences associated with HLA alleles, using a false discovery rate threshold of 0.05. It was reportedly the case that the classifier diagnosed cytomegalovirus status with high specificity and sensitivity.

The sequence was collected from a man aged 40-50 years in good health and CMV-seropositive. Sequencing input: PBMCs. The chain couples TRBV6-6 to TRBJ2-5; D perhaps matches TRBD2 (5 bases). CDR3 DNA sequence: TGTGCCAGCAGTTACCCGGCGAGACTACAAGAGACCCAGTACTTC. Translated: CASSYPARLQETQYF.